The 6 T cell receptor beta chains presented below share a single source sample, sequenced in a study of cytomegalovirus exposure and HLA in healthy donors (dated by TCRdb to between 2016 and 2019). The library was built by means of the immunoSEQ multiplex PCR assay. A mixture of 60 forward primers for TCR Vbeta segments and 13 reverse primers for TCR Jbeta segments was used in the multiplex PCR. This immuneACCESS table, as held by TCRdb, lists in-frame sequences with V and J called but not all clones. Of the missing ones, under half trace to an unresolved V gene in checked studies; the others have no known cause. The sample records about 140,000 clones, roughly 79% of which are singletons. Approximately 1.5% of the sample comes from the top ten. The sample was PBMCs. Receptors were obtained from a young man in good health and CMV-seropositive.

V is TRBV29-1 and J is TRBJ2-2; 10 bases map to TRBD2. The CDR3 is 15 amino acids. The V gene end was trimmed by 4 bases and the J gene end by 6 bases; junction bases not matched to a gene: 8. Germline loops: CDR1 SQVTM, CDR2 ANQGSEA. DNA of the CDR3: TGCAGCGTTGCCAGCCCTAGCGGGAGCGCCGGGGAGCTGTTTTTT. Its translation is CSVASPSGSAGELFF.

The chain uses TRBV6-4 and TRBJ1-1, with TRBD1 identical over 10 bases. Germline CDR1 and CDR2: MRHNA and SNTAGT. There are 15 residues in the CDR3. V lost 4 bases to trimming and J lost 3 bases; unmatched junction nucleotides: 5. The CDR3 bases are TGTGCCAGCAGTGTTGGGACAGGGGCGGACACTGAAGCTTTCTTT. Translation gives CASSVGTGADTEAFF.

The chain combines TRBV30 with TRBJ1-3; perhaps TRBD1 as D (5 bases). This CDR3 is built from 15 residues. V shed 1 base and J shed 2 bases, with 12 bases lying between them. Germline values: CDR1 GTSNPN, CDR2 SVGIG (reference sequence). As DNA, the CDR3 is TGTGCCTGGAGTGGCGGGACGGCCACTGGAAACACCATATATTTT. This sequence encodes CAWSGGTATGNTIYF.

The genes are TRBV7-2 and TRBJ1-1; D unclear. The CDR3 is 14 amino acids. Trimming cost V 5 bases and J 5 bases, with 15 bases left between them. CDR1 is SGHTA, CDR2 FQGNSA, per germline. The chain's CDR3 is CASSTGPSRTEAFF. The CDR3 coding sequence is TGTGCCAGCAGCACTGGTCCTTCGAGGACTGAAGCTTTCTTT.

The chain has TRBV7-9 and TRBJ2-5; a possible D gene is TRBD1 (6 bases). Between the trimmed V and J ends, which lost 1 base and 3 bases, there was a span of 12 bases. The germline V gene encodes CDR1 SEHNR and CDR2 FQNEAQ (reference sequence). The CDR3 extends over 15 amino acids. CDR3 sequence reads: CASSLGGAGEETQYF. CDR3 DNA sequence: TGTGCCAGCAGCTTAGGAGGGGCAGGGGAAGAGACCCAGTACTTC.

The rearrangement joins TRBV15 to TRBJ1-5, with D perhaps matching TRBD1 (6 bases). Trimming cost V 0 bases and J 4 bases, with 10 bases left between them. The CDR3 is 15 residues long. CDR1 and CDR2 (germline): LNHNV, YYDKDF (reference sequence). The CDR3 coding sequence is TGTGCCACCAGCAGAGATTGGACAGAGAATCAGCCCCAGCATTTT. This codes for CATSRDWTENQPQHF.